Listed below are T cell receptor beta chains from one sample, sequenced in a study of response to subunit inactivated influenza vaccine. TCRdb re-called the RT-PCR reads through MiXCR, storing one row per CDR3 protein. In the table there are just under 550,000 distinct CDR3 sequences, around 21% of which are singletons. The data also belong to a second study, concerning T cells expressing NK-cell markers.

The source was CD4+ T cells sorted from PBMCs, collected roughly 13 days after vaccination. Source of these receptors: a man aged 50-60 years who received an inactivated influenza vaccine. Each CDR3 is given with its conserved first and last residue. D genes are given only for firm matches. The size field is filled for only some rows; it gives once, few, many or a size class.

CDR3: CASSRIWNTEAFF
DNA: TGTGCCAGCAGCCGAATCTGGAACACTGAAGCTTTCTTT
V: TRBV5-5
D: .
size: few
J: TRBJ1-1

CDR3: CASSTESSGANVLTF
DNA: TGTGCCAGCAGCACGGAGAGCTCTGGGGCCAACGTCCTGACTTTC
V: TRBV5-5
D: .
size: .
J: TRBJ2-6

CDR3: CASSPARAEETQYF
DNA: TGTGCCAGCAGCCCTGCTCGGGCAGAAGAGACCCAGTACTTC
V: TRBV11-1
D: .
size: few
J: TRBJ2-5

CDR3: CASSQSIYEQYF
DNA: TGCGCCAGCAGCCAGTCAATCTACGAGCAGTACTTC
V: TRBV4-3
D: .
size: many
J: TRBJ2-7

CDR3: CASSHSGRAGQYF
DNA: TGTGCCAGCAGCCATAGCGGGAGAGCCGGGCAGTACTTC
V: TRBV7-2
D: TRBD2
size: .
J: TRBJ2-7

CDR3: CASSLIAASGRPPRRTDTQYF
DNA: TGTGCCAGCAGCTTGATCGCGGCTAGCGGGAGGCCCCCTCGTCGCACAGATACGCAGTATTTT
V: TRBV11-1
D: TRBD2
size: .
J: TRBJ2-3

CDR3: CASSLDRGGLWGEQYF
DNA: TGTGCCAGCAGCTTAGATAGGGGGGGCCTATGGGGAGAACAGTACTTC
V: TRBV11-2
D: .
size: .
J: TRBJ2-7

CDR3: CASRPTSIGAGGAQYF
DNA: TGTGCCAGCAGACCCACTAGCATTGGGGCGGGAGGGGCCCAGTACTTC
V: TRBV12-3/TRBV12-4
D: TRBD2
size: .
J: TRBJ2-5

CDR3: CAWSRDREGTSRETQYF
DNA: TGTGCCTGGAGTCGGGACAGGGAGGGAACCTCCCGAGAGACCCAGTACTTC
V: TRBV30
D: TRBD1
size: .
J: TRBJ2-5

CDR3: CSSSGTSGRLYNEQFF
DNA: TGCAGCTCCAGCGGGACTAGCGGGAGATTGTACAATGAGCAGTTCTTC
V: TRBV29-1
D: TRBD2
size: few
J: TRBJ2-1

CDR3: CASSRSTGSWGEQYF
DNA: TGTGCCAGCAGCCGATCAACCGGGTCCTGGGGTGAGCAGTACTTC
V: TRBV14
D: .
size: few
J: TRBJ2-7

CDR3: CASSLIDRGFSSPLHF
DNA: TGTGCCAGCAGTTTAATAGACAGGGGATTTTCTTCACCCCTCCACTTT
V: TRBV27
D: TRBD1
size: .
J: TRBJ1-6

CDR3: CASSQEGGLFTDTQYF
DNA: TGTGCCAGCAGCCAAGAGGGCGGACTATTCACAGATACGCAGTATTTT
V: TRBV7-2
D: .
size: .
J: TRBJ2-3

CDR3: CASSRGWDQQYF
DNA: TGTGCCAGCAGCCGTGGGTGGGACCAGCAGTATTTT
V: TRBV11-1
D: .
size: .
J: TRBJ2-3

CDR3: CASSLTTGSEQYF
DNA: TGCGCCAGCAGCTTGACGACAGGGAGTGAGCAGTACTTC
V: TRBV5-1
D: TRBD1
size: few
J: TRBJ2-7

CDR3: CASSIRGRADTQYF
DNA: TGTGCCAGCAGCATCAGGGGGCGGGCAGATACGCAGTATTTT
V: TRBV5-6
D: TRBD1
size: many
J: TRBJ2-3

CDR3: CASSLVSSGANVLTF
DNA: TGCGCCAGCAGCTTGGTTTCCTCTGGGGCCAACGTCCTGACTTTC
V: TRBV5-1
D: .
size: .
J: TRBJ2-6

CDR3: CASKTALEGHEQYF
DNA: TGTGCCAGCAAAACCGCCCTAGAGGGCCACGAGCAGTACTTC
V: TRBV27
D: .
size: .
J: TRBJ2-7

CDR3: CAWSVRGGWNEQFF
DNA: TGTGCCTGGAGTGTGCGGGGGGGATGGAATGAGCAGTTCTTC
V: TRBV30
D: TRBD2
size: .
J: TRBJ2-1

CDR3: CASSLISSSYNEQFF
DNA: TGCGCCAGCAGCTTGATTTCCTCCTCCTACAATGAGCAGTTCTTC
V: TRBV5-1
D: .
size: .
J: TRBJ2-1

CDR3: CASSLVWGTDTQYF
DNA: TGTGCCAGCAGCTTAGTTTGGGGCACAGATACGCAGTATTTT
V: TRBV7-2
D: .
size: few
J: TRBJ2-3

CDR3: CASSQIGNTIYF
DNA: TGTGCCAGCAGCCAGATAGGAAACACCATATATTTT
V: TRBV3-1
D: .
size: few
J: TRBJ1-3